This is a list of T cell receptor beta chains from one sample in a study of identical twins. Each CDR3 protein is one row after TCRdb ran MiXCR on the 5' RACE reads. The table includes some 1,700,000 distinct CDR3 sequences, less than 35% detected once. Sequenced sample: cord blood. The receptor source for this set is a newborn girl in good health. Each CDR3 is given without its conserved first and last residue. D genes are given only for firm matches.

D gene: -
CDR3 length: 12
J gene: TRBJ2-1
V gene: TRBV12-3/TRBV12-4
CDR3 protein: ASILGGTRNEQF

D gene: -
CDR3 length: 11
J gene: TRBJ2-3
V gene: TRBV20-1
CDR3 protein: SANRSPQDTQY

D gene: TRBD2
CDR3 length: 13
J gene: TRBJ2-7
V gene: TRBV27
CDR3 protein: ASSRREDLWNEQY

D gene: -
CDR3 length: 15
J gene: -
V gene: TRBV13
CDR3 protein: ASSPTPHGTQLDEQY

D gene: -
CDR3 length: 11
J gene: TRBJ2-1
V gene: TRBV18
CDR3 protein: ASSPRWGNEQF

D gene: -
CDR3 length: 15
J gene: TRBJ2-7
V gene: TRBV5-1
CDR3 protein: ASSLGVTLASSYEQY

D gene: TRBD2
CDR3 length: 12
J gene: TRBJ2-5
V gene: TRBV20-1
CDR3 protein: SAPGLATRETQY

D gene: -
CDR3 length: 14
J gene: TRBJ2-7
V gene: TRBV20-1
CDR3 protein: SARDEELPSSYEQY

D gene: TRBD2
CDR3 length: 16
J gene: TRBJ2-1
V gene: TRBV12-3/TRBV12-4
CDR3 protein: ASSLVLTSGLALNEQF

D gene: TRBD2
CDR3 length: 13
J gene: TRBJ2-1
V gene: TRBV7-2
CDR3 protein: ASSLAEASGSNGF

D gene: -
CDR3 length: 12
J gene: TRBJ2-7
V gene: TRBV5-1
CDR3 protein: ASSSPGIRNEQY

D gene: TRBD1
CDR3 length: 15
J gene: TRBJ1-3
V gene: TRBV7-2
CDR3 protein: ASSPQRYRGHGNTIY

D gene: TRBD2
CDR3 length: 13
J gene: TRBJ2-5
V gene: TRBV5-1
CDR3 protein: ASSLERLAGDGRY

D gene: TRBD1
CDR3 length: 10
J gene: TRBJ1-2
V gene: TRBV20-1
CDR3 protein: SASRDRGGYT

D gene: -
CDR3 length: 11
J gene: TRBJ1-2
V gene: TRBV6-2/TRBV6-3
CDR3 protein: ASSYRKSYGYT

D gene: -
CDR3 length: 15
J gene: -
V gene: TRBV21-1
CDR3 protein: ASTLSLDKTTRNEQY

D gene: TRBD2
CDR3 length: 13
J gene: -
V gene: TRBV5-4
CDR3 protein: ASSPQRGRYNEQY

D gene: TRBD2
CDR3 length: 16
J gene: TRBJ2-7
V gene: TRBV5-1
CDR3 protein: ASSLGLAGGPNIYEQY

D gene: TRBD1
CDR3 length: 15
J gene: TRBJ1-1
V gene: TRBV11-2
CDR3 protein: ARTPAKGQLMNTEAF

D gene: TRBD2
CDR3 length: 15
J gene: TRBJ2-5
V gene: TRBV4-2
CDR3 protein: ASSQSLAGGRQETQY

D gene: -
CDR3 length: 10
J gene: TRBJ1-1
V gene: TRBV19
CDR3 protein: ASSTRTPEAF

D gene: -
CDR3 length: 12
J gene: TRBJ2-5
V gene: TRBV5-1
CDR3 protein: ASSRGSGQETQY

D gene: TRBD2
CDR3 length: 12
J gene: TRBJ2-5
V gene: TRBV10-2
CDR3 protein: ASSGTRVQETQY

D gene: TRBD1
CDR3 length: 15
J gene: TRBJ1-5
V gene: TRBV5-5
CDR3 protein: ASSSTGTGKSNQPQH

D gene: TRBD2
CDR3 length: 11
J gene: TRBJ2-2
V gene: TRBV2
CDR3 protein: ASSGTSTGELF

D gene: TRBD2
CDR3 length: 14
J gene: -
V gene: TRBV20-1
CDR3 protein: SARGLLAGGGGEQY

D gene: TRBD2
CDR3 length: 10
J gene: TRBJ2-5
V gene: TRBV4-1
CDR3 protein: ASSQAGGTQY

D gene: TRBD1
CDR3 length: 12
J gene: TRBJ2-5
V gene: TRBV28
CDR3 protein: ASSLVSPGTGIY

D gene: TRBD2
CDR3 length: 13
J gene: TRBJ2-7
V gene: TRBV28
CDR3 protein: ASRGPGTSSYEQY

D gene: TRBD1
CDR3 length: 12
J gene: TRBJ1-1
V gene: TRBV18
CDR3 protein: ASSPRGQGTEAF

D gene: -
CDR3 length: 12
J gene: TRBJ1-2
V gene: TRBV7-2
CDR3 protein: ASSSRSHSYGYT

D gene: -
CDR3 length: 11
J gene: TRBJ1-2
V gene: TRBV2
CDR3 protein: ASRGRRQNGYT

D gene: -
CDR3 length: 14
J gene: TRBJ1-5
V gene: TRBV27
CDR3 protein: ASSLSAGVHNQPQH

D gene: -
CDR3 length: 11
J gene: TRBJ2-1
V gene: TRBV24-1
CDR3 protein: ATSDQPYNEQF

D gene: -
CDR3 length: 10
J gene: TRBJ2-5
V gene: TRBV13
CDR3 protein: ANSLGGGTQY

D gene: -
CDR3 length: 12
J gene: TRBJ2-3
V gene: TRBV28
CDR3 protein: ASEVGSSTDTQY